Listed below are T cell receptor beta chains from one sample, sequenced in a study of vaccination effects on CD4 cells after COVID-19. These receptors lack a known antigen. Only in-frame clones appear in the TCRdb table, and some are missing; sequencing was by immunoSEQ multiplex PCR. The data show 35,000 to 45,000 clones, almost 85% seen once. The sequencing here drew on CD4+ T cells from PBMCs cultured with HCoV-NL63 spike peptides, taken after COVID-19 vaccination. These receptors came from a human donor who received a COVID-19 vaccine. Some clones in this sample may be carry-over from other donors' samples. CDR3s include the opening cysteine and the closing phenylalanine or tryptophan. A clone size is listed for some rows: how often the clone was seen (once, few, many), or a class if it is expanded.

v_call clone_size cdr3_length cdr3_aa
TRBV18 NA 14 CASSPPGTRETQYF
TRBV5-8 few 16 CASSFSLGASNYGYTF
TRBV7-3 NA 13 CASSLTIVGEQFF
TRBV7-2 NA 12 CASSFDLYGYTF
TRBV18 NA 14 CASSPQGTNTEAFF
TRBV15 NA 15 CATSRDRTGGTGYTF
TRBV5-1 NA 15 CASSTSGGPQETQYF
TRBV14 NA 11 CATRRGTEAFF
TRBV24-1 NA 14 CATSDSLTGNEQFF
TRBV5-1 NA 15 CASSLTTGGGYGYTF
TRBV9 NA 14 CASSVGRVQETQYF
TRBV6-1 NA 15 CASSELTDRGGEAFF
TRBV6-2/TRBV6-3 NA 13 CASSSGGVVEQFF
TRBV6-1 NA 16 CASSVFIGTSLDTQYF
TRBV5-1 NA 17 CASGTGTGGKGEYGYTF
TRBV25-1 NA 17 CASSEISAGPWADTQYF
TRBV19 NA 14 CASSKDRTNYGYTF
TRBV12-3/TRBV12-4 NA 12 CASSLVRGGAFF
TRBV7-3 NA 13 CASSAGAGETQYF
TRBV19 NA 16 CASSMGQGFGNQPQHF
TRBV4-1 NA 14 CASSQFQAERPQHF
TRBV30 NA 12 CAWSRGTQPQHF
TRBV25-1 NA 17 CASSEWNSSPSRGSLHF
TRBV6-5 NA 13 CASILEGPQPQHF
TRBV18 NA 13 CASSDNSYNEQFF
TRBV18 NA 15 CASSPLGEGRYGYTF
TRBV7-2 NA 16 CASSLSRALGPDTQYF
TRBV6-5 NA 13 CASRGDKNTEAFF
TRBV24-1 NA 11 CATRENNEQFF
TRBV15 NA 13 CATNGQGRLGYTF
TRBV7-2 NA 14 CASSPRGKNSPLHF
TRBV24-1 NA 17 CATSDPGRTANTGELFF
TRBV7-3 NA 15 CASSAQGGGTGELFF
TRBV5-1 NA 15 CASSSGLAGELAQFF
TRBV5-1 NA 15 CASSPQGRGNTEAFF
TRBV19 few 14 CASSTPSSNQPQHF